This T cell receptor (beta chain) was obtained from a study of T cell responses to AZD1222 COVID-19 vaccine. Germline V gene sequence: CDR1 KGHSH, CDR2 LQKENI. V lost 1 base, J lost 4 bases, and 16 bases lay in between. CDR3 size: 16 residues. Clones were read by immunoSEQ multiplex PCR, and TCRdb kept only the in-frame ones, dropping some. The sample holds 120,000 to 150,000 clones, roughly nine tenths seen once. Material: peripheral blood, obtained on day 0 of AZD1222 vaccination. This chain connects TRBV18 to TRBJ1-1; D is perhaps TRBD1 (5 bases). The TCR originated in an adult in good health. CDR3 residues: CASSPQVFIRGTEAFF. In DNA form, the CDR3 reads TGTGCCAGCTCACCACAAGTTTTCATAAGGGGCACTGAAGCTTTCTTT. The entire variable domain, with the rest obtained from reference TRBV18 and TRBJ1-1, is as follows: NAGVMQNPRHLVRRRGQEARLRCSPMKGHSHVYWYRQLPEEGLKFMVYLQKENIIDESGMPKERFSAEFPKEGPSILRIQQVVRGDSAAYFCASSPQVFIRGTEAFFGQGTRLTVV.